These 27 T cell receptor beta chains share one sample of origin, sequenced in a study of Tregs in tolerant kidney transplant recipients. The assay was immunoSEQ multiplex PCR, and TCRdb's table has in-frame clones only and misses some. The data show about 240,000 clones, about 86% seen once. The sample consisted of CD4+ T cells from blood. The receptors were gathered from a human donor in good health.

This chain uses TRBV7-2 with TRBJ1-2, with 7 nucleotides matching TRBD1. The junction had 9 bases not matched to a gene; V was cut back by 6 bases and J by 8 bases. In germline, CDR1 is SGHTA, CDR2 FQGNSA. The CDR3 has 13 amino acids. For the CDR3, the DNA is TGTGCCAGCAGTTCCGGACAGGCGGGAGGCTACACCTTC. Translating it yields CASSSGQAGGYTF.

The J gene is TRBJ1-4, the V gene TRBV6-1; D is unresolved. The CDR3 is 14 residues long. The germline V and J ends were trimmed by 4 bases and 1 base, with 7 bases remaining between them. CDR1 is MNHNS and CDR2 is SASEGT in the germline V gene. CDR3 DNA sequence: TGTGCCAGCAGTGTGTTAGGAACTAATGAAAAACTGTTTTTT. Translation: CASSVLGTNEKLFF.

This chain uses TRBV19 with TRBJ2-4; D tentatively reads TRBD1 or TRBD2 (6 bases each). CDR3 length equals 15 residues. Trimming took off 7 bases at V and 1 base at J, with 14 bases between the two ends. CDR1 is LNHDA and CDR2 is SQIVND in the germline V gene (reference sequence). The chain's CDR3 is CASNGGGVAKNIQYF. CDR3 coding DNA: TGTGCCAGTAATGGAGGGGGAGTCGCCAAAAACATTCAGTACTTC.

The chain is built from TRBV5-1 and TRBJ1-1; 7 bases agree with TRBD1. V shed 5 bases and J 1 base; nucleotides not matched to a gene: 5. Germline V gene data show CDR1 as SGHRS and CDR2 as YFSETQ. This CDR3 contains 14 residues. The CDR3 DNA sequence: TGCGCCAGCAGGCCACAGGGGTCGAACACTGAAGCTTTCTTT. This gives the protein CASRPQGSNTEAFF.

V usage is TRBV2 and J usage is TRBJ2-3; TRBD1 agrees at 7 bases. The germline V gene has CDR1 SNHLY and CDR2 FYNNEI. V trimming: 4 bases; J trimming: 7 bases; junction bases outside the gene matches: 17. CDR3 length: 17 amino acids. The CDR3 DNA reads as TGTGCCAGCAGTGTGGGCGTTCGGAGACAGGGCGGTCATACGCAGTATTTT. This translates into CASSVGVRRQGGHTQYF. The full variable domain, with the rest looked up from reference TRBV2 and TRBJ2-3, is EPEVTQTPSHQVTQMGQEVILRCVPISNHLYFYWYRQILGQKVEFLVSFYNNEISEKSEIFDDQFSVERPDGSNFTLKIRSTKLEDSAMYFCASSVGVRRQGGHTQYFGPGTRLTVL.

The chain uses TRBV6-1 and TRBJ2-1; 7 nucleotides match TRBD1. The CDR3 length is 14 residues. The germline CDR1 and CDR2 sequences are MNHNS and SASEGT. The junction had 4 bases not matched to a gene; V was cut back by 6 bases and J by 2 bases. In DNA form, the CDR3 reads TGTGCCAGCAGAAGACAGGGCACCTACAATGAGCAGTTCTTC. Its translation: CASRRQGTYNEQFF.

J is TRBJ1-2 and V is TRBV5-1; 7 nucleotides align to TRBD1. There are 14 residues in the CDR3. V lost 2 bases to trimming and J lost 4 bases; unmatched junction nucleotides: 5. From germline, CDR1 is SGHRS and CDR2 YFSETQ. CDR3 residues: CASSLGDSLYGYTF. The CDR3 region has the DNA TGCGCCAGCAGCTTAGGGGACAGCCTCTATGGCTACACCTTC.

This chain links TRBV5-8 with TRBJ1-2; D is uncertain. CDR3 length: 14 residues. With 3 bases removed from V and 2 bases from J, the gap between germline ends came to 11 bases. Germline V gene data show CDR1 as SGHTS and CDR2 as YDEGEE. Written as DNA, the CDR3 is TGTGCCAGCAGCTCGCTCCATAGGAACTATGGCTACACCTTC. It is translated as CASSSLHRNYGYTF.

This rearrangement joins TRBV30 to TRBJ1-2, with TRBD1 identical over 12 bases. V shed 3 bases and J 7 bases; nucleotides not matched to a gene: 6. Per the germline V gene, CDR1 is GTSNPN and CDR2 is SVGIG (reference sequence). CDR3 length: 14 amino acids. CDR3 in amino acids: CAWSAGQGAGGYTF. The CDR3 DNA sequence: TGTGCCTGGAGCGCGGGACAGGGGGCAGGTGGCTACACCTTC.

This clone turned up a few times. The same CDR3 arises from other DNA sequences in this sample as well. This rearrangement joins TRBV5-1 to TRBJ2-1; 10 bases line up with TRBD2. The CDR3 extends over 15 amino acids. The germline gives CDR1 SGHRS, CDR2 YFSETQ. Trimming took 0 bases from V and 3 from J; bases not matched to a gene: 0. The CDR3 loop is CASSLGTSGYNEQFF. DNA for the CDR3: TGCGCCAGCAGCTTGGGGACTAGCGGCTACAATGAGCAGTTCTTC.

This chain joins TRBV7-3 and TRBJ1-1, with 7 bases lining up with TRBD1. The CDR3 runs 16 residues. Germline-derived CDR1 and CDR2 are SGHTA and FQGTGA. V shed 1 base and J 5 bases; nucleotides not matched to a gene: 10. The CDR3 DNA reads as TGTGCCAGCAGCTTAAGAGGTGGGGCAGGGGGAACTGAAGCTTTCTTT. The encoded protein is CASSLRGGAGGTEAFF. The whole variable domain, remainder taken from reference TRBV7-3 and TRBJ1-1, is GAGVSQTPSNKVTEKGKYVELRCDPISGHTALYWYRQSLGQGPEFLIYFQGTGAADDSGLPNDRFFAVRPEGSVSTLKIQRTERGDSAVYLCASSLRGGAGGTEAFFGQGTRLTVV.

This sequence joins TRBV7-9 and TRBJ2-4, with 7 bases aligning to TRBD2. V was clipped by 5 bases and J by 7 bases; unmatched bases: 8. The V gene's germline CDR1 is SEHNR and CDR2 FQNEAQ (reference sequence). The CDR3 has 14 residues. The CDR3 region is CASSAGVSANIQYF. The CDR3 coding sequence is TGTGCCAGCAGCGCGGGGGTCAGCGCGAACATTCAGTACTTC. The full variable domain, completed using reference TRBV7-9 and TRBJ2-4, is DTGVSQNPRHKITKRGQNVTFRCDPISEHNRLYWYRQTLGQGPEFLTYFQNEAQLEKSRLLSDRFSAERPKGSFSTLEIQRTEQGDSAMYLCASSAGVSANIQYFGAGTRLSVL.

V is TRBV6-5 and J is TRBJ1-2; no clear D gene. Trimming pared 6 bases from V and 2 bases from J, leaving 7 bases between. Germline V gives CDR1 MNHEY, CDR2 SVGAGI. The CDR3 spans 12 residues. The CDR3 region is CASSQDNYGYTF. CDR3 nucleotides: TGTGCCAGCAGCCAGGACAACTATGGCTACACCTTC.

Here the CDR3 DNA reads TGTGCCAGTAGCCTAATGACAGGGAGCAATCAGCCCCAGCATTTT. This translates into CASSLMTGSNQPQHF. The chain joins TRBV19 to TRBJ1-5, with 7 bases lining up with TRBD1. CDR3 length equals 15 residues. Germline trimming cut 6 bases from V and 1 base from J; bases unmatched to any gene: 6. Germline CDR1 and CDR2: LNHDA and SQIVND (reference sequence).

As concerns this clone: Other DNA sequences in this specimen translate into the identical CDR3. This chain joins TRBV5-1 and TRBJ2-5; unclear D gene. The CDR3 is 14 amino acids. The V end lost 0 bases, the J end lost 0 bases, and 6 bases lay between the germline ends. Germline V gives CDR1 SGHRS, CDR2 YFSETQ. For the CDR3, the DNA is TGCGCCAGCAGCTTGGCCGGAAACCAAGAGACCCAGTACTTC. It specifies CASSLAGNQETQYF. Based on the CDR3 plus reference TRBV5-1 and TRBJ2-5, the full variable domain is KAGVTQTPRYLIKTRGQQVTLSCSPISGHRSVSWYQQTPGQGLQFLFEYFSETQRNKGNFPGRFSGRQFSNSRSEMNVSTLELGDSALYLCASSLAGNQETQYFGPGTRLLVL.

On this clone: Relative to the germline gene, one junction end is altered; a read error may explain this. Within the sample, other DNA sequences also encode this same CDR3. V usage is TRBV27 and J usage is TRBJ2-2; D perhaps matches TRBD1 (6 bases). CDR3 length: 12 amino acids. Germline V CDR1 and CDR2: MNHEY, SMNVEV (reference sequence). Here the CDR3 DNA reads TGTGCCAGCAGTAGGGGGACCGGGGAGCTATTTTTT. It is translated as CASSRGTGELFF.

The chain links TRBV19 to TRBJ2-1; TRBD2 agrees at 11 bases. CDR3 length: 19 amino acids. V was clipped by 4 bases and J by 3 bases; unmatched bases: 14. Germline V gene sequence: CDR1 LNHDA, CDR2 SQIVND (reference sequence). The CDR3: CASSRRGLAEVEYYNEQFF. CDR3 DNA: TGTGCCAGTAGTAGGCGGGGACTAGCGGAGGTGGAGTACTACAATGAGCAGTTCTTC.

This rearrangement joins TRBV19 to TRBJ1-1; D call uncertain. CDR1 and CDR2 from the germline V gene are LNHDA and SQIVND (reference sequence). Trimming took 7 bases from V and 0 from J, leaving 12 bases between them. The CDR3 runs 14 residues. DNA of the CDR3: TGTGCCAGTAAGTTCGACGGAGTGAACACTGAAGCTTTCTTT. Amino acid sequence: CASKFDGVNTEAFF.

The DNA of the CDR3 is TGTGCCAGCAGCCCACAGGGACAGCTGGCCTACGAGCAGTACTTC. Translating gives CASSPQGQLAYEQYF. The chain uses TRBV7-9 and TRBJ2-5, with 7 nucleotides matching TRBD1. The end of the DNA aligns better with TRBJ2-7, so the J call may be wrong. Germline V gene data show CDR1 as SEHNR and CDR2 as FQNEAQ (reference sequence). The CDR3 runs to 15 residues.

The chain carries TRBV29-1 and TRBJ1-2; TRBD1 is a possible D gene (6 bases). The V gene's germline CDR1 is SQVTM and CDR2 ANQGSEA. With 3 bases removed from V and 6 bases from J, the gap between germline ends came to 17 bases. This CDR3 is 14 amino acids long. CDR3 bases: TGCAGCGTTGAGGGCTCTGTACAGGGACATGGCTACACCTTC. It yields the protein CSVEGSVQGHGYTF.

This chain links TRBV28 with TRBJ1-2; D remains ambiguous. CDR3 length: 12 residues. Trimming shortened V by 2 bases and J by 5 bases, and 6 bases separated the two germline ends. Germline CDR1 MDHEN, CDR2 SYDVKM. CDR3 nucleotides: TGTGCCAGCAGTTTACTACGGTATGGCTACACCTTC. It is translated as CASSLLRYGYTF.

The count of this clone is one. The genes are TRBV9 and TRBJ1-1; D gene uncertain. Deletions cut 5 bases from V and 4 bases from J, with 15 bases between. The CDR3 is made up of 14 amino acids. The V gene's germline CDR1 is SGDLS and CDR2 YYNGEE. CDR3 nucleotide sequence: TGTGCCAGCAGACCGGGCCCTACGGCCACTGAAGCTTTCTTT. Amino acid sequence: CASRPGPTATEAFF.

The V call is TRBV6-5, the J call TRBJ2-2, with a possible D match to TRBD2 (5 bases). Trimming removed 6 bases at V and 1 base at J, with 12 bases between. Germline V lookup: CDR1 MNHEY, CDR2 SVGAGI. CDR3 length equals 15 residues. The CDR3 nucleotides are TGTGCCAGCAGCCGGCTCCGGGAGAACACCGGGGAGCTGTTTTTT. Translating gives CASSRLRENTGELFF.

This chain joins TRBV7-9 and TRBJ2-3; D uncertain. Between the trimmed V and J ends, which lost 5 bases and 7 bases, there was a span of 10 bases. The germline V gene encodes CDR1 SEHNR and CDR2 FQNEAQ (reference sequence). The CDR3 is 12 residues long. The CDR3 sequence: CASSAPRYTQYF. The CDR3 region has the DNA TGTGCCAGCAGCGCCCCCAGGTATACGCAGTATTTT.

The chain is built from TRBV2 and TRBJ2-2; D might be TRBD1 (5 bases). Germline-derived CDR1 and CDR2 are SNHLY and FYNNEI. The CDR3 has 13 amino acids. V was clipped by 2 bases and J by 8 bases, with 9 bases between them. The CDR3 DNA follows: TGTGCCAGCAGTGAAAGGGGAAGGGGGGAGCTGTTTTTT. Translation: CASSERGRGELFF.

The V gene is TRBV5-6, the J gene TRBJ1-5; D gene uncertain. The germline V gene has CDR1 SGHDT and CDR2 YYEEEE. The CDR3 spans 15 residues. V was trimmed by 0 bases and J by 2 bases, leaving 9 bases between them. The CDR3 loop is CASSLVRDGNQPQHF. The DNA of the CDR3 is TGTGCCAGCAGCTTGGTCCGCGATGGCAATCAGCCCCAGCATTTT.

The V gene is TRBV7-3, the J gene TRBJ1-1; no definite D call. V lost 2 bases, J lost 0 bases, and 10 bases lay in between. CDR1 and CDR2 from the germline V gene are SGHTA and FQGTGA. This CDR3 is built from 15 residues. The CDR3 protein is CASSLFTELNTEAFF. The CDR3 coding sequence is TGTGCCAGCAGCTTATTTACGGAGCTGAACACTGAAGCTTTCTTT.